One sample yielded the 18 T cell receptor beta chains listed below, sequenced in a study of T cell responses to AZD1222 COVID-19 vaccine. Generated by immunoSEQ multiplex PCR, the TCRdb table keeps only in-frame clones and is missing some. The sample lists approximately 150,000 clones; over 85% were seen once. This specimen consisted of peripheral blood, obtained on day 0 of AZD1222 vaccination. The receptors stem from an adult in good health.

The chain combines TRBV4-2 with TRBJ2-3; D remains unclear. Germline CDR1 and CDR2: LGHNA and YNFKEQ. V was clipped by 0 bases and J by 3 bases, with 22 bases between them. The CDR3 contains 19 residues. Here the CDR3 DNA reads TGTGCCAGCAGCCAAGACCCCCTGCCTGCGCTGGCAGCAACAGATACGCAGTATTTT. Protein sequence: CASSQDPLPALAATDTQYF.

J is TRBJ2-7 and V is TRBV19; 7 bases line up with TRBD1. V was pared by 4 bases and J by 3 bases, with 9 bases of the junction left unmatched. CDR1 LNHDA and CDR2 SQIVND come from the germline V gene (reference sequence). This CDR3 has 15 amino acids. The CDR3 reads CASSNPGQKDYEQYF. In DNA, the CDR3 is TGTGCCAGTAGTAACCCGGGACAGAAAGACTACGAGCAGTACTTC.

This clone was recorded a few times. The chain links TRBV29-1 to TRBJ2-7; tentative D call: TRBD1 (6 bases). This CDR3 comprises 16 residues. With 6 bases removed from V and 0 bases from J, the gap between germline ends came to 21 bases. Germline CDR1 SQVTM, CDR2 ANQGSEA. CDR3 DNA sequence: TGCAGCGTCAGGACCGGGATACTCAGGGGCTCCTACGAGCAGTACTTC. Translation gives CSVRTGILRGSYEQYF.

CDR3 coding DNA: TGTGCCAGTAGTACGGGACTTTTCACTGAAGCTTTCTTT. Its protein product is CASSTGLFTEAFF. This chain uses TRBV19 with TRBJ1-1, with D perhaps TRBD1 (5 bases). The ends were cut back, 4 bases at V and 4 bases at J, with 10 bases in the middle. In germline, CDR1 is LNHDA, CDR2 SQIVND (reference sequence). The CDR3 consists of 13 residues.

V usage is TRBV2 and J usage is TRBJ1-5; TRBD1 aligns across 8 bases. V dropped 3 bases and J dropped 4; count of bases not matched to a gene: 5. CDR3 length: 15 residues. Germline CDR1 reads SNHLY; CDR2 reads FYNNEI. The CDR3 DNA sequence: TGTGCCAGCAGTGATTCGACAGGGGAAAATCAGCCCCAGCATTTT. Amino acids: CASSDSTGENQPQHF.

This clone has only one observation. V and J are TRBV4-2 and TRBJ1-1; D not resolved. Trimming pared 6 bases from V and 4 bases from J, leaving 12 bases between. This CDR3 is built from 13 residues. The germline V gene has CDR1 LGHNA and CDR2 YNFKEQ. The CDR3 here is CASSSFPSTEAFF. In nucleotides, the CDR3 is TGTGCCAGCAGTTCCTTCCCCAGCACTGAAGCTTTCTTT.

As to this clone: One junction end disagrees with the germline gene, perhaps due to a read error. The J gene is TRBJ1-4, the V gene TRBV4-1; D not resolved. CDR1 and CDR2 from the germline V gene are MGHRA and YSYEKL. The CDR3 runs 13 residues. The CDR3 DNA sequence: TGCGCCAGCACCCAAGTATGGGGTGAAAAACTGTTTTTT. Its translation: CASTQVWGEKLFF.

This chain connects TRBV11-2 to TRBJ1-3; possible D gene TRBD1, 6 bases. Germline V gene sequence: CDR1 SGHAT, CDR2 FQNNGV. V was clipped by 2 bases and J by 4 bases, with 15 bases between them. The CDR3 runs 16 residues. The CDR3 is CASSLNRGRQGNTIYF. The CDR3 bases are TGTGCCAGCAGCTTAAACCGGGGGCGCCAGGGAAACACCATATATTTT.

The CDR3 loop reads CASSLNAGIKNTEAFF. The CDR3 DNA reads as TGCGCCAGCAGCTTAAACGCAGGCATAAAGAACACTGAAGCTTTCTTT. This chain joins TRBV5-1 and TRBJ1-1; D remains ambiguous. The CDR3 is 16 residues long. Germline lookup yields CDR1 SGHRS and CDR2 YFSETQ. V shed 2 bases and J shed 1 base, with 15 bases lying between them. The full variable domain, with the rest looked up from reference TRBV5-1 and TRBJ1-1, is KAGVTQTPRYLIKTRGQQVTLSCSPISGHRSVSWYQQTPGQGLQFLFEYFSETQRNKGNFPGRFSGRQFSNSRSEMNVSTLELGDSALYLCASSLNAGIKNTEAFFGQGTRLTVV.

The chain combines TRBV7-2 with TRBJ2-2; D is perhaps TRBD1 (6 bases). Trimming removed 5 bases from V and 3 bases from J, with 13 bases in between. The CDR3 covers 15 residues. Per germline, CDR1 SGHTA and CDR2 FQGNSA. The CDR3 protein is CASSVTGSYTGELFF. DNA for the CDR3: TGTGCCAGCAGCGTCACAGGGTCCTACACCGGGGAGCTGTTTTTT.

The gene calls are TRBV30 and TRBJ2-7; tentatively, D is TRBD2 (6 bases). V was cut by 2 bases and J by 3 bases, with 11 bases left in between. Germline CDR1 and CDR2: GTSNPN and SVGIG (reference sequence). This CDR3 is 13 amino acids long. This chain's CDR3 is CAWSTSRGYEQYF. The CDR3 DNA reads as TGTGCCTGGAGTACGTCGCGGGGCTACGAGCAGTACTTC.

The chain couples TRBV5-5 to TRBJ1-2; D gene ambiguous. V gave up 0 bases and J gave up 2 bases, with 8 bases separating them. This CDR3 contains 14 residues. CDR1 and CDR2 from the germline V gene are SGHKS and YYEKEE (reference sequence). CDR3 nucleotide sequence: TGTGCCAGCAGCTTGGCACAGCAGAACTATGGCTACACCTTC. Translated: CASSLAQQNYGYTF. Variable domain in full (rest from reference TRBV5-5 and TRBJ1-2): DAGVTQSPTHLIKTRGQQVTLRCSPISGHKSVSWYQQVLGQGPQFIFQYYEKEERGRGNFPDRFSARQFPNYSSELNVNALLLGDSALYLCASSLAQQNYGYTFGSGTRLTVV.

This chain connects TRBV27 to TRBJ2-7; TRBD1 aligns across 7 bases. The length of the CDR3 is 11 residues. The junction had 6 bases not matched to a gene; V was cut back by 9 bases and J by 7 bases. Germline V gene data show CDR1 as MNHEY and CDR2 as SMNVEV (reference sequence). DNA for the CDR3: TGTGCCAGGGCACAGGGGTGGGAGCAGTACTTC. Its translation: CARAQGWEQYF.

The chain employs TRBV7-9 and TRBJ1-6, with D hard to call. The CDR3 totals 15 residues. Germline V gives CDR1 SEHNR, CDR2 FQNEAQ (reference sequence). The V and J ends lost 4 bases and 9 bases respectively, with 16 bases between them. The CDR3 region has the DNA TGTGCCAGCAGCTCATACGAGAATATAGGTTCACCCCTCCACTTT. Its translation is CASSSYENIGSPLHF.

The chain uses TRBV10-3 and TRBJ1-1; D might be TRBD1 (5 bases). The V end lost 7 bases, the J end lost 1 base, and 10 bases lay between the germline ends. Germline V CDR1 and CDR2: ENHRY, SYGVKD. The CDR3 runs 13 residues. This chain's CDR3 is CAITRESNTEAFF. CDR3 nucleotides: TGTGCCATCACCAGGGAATCGAACACTGAAGCTTTCTTT.

This clone was observed a handful of times. The genes are TRBV7-9 and TRBJ1-2, with 7 bases identical to TRBD1. Germline V gene sequence: CDR1 SEHNR, CDR2 FQNEAQ (reference sequence). The V and J ends lost 2 bases and 4 bases, in that order; junction bases with no gene match: 1. This CDR3 spans 13 amino acids. The CDR3, as DNA: TGTGCCAGCAGCTTACCAGGGGGCTATGGCTACACCTTC. Translation gives CASSLPGGYGYTF. Combining the CDR3 with reference TRBV7-9 and TRBJ1-2 gives the whole variable domain DTGVSQNPRHKITKRGQNVTFRCDPISEHNRLYWYRQTLGQGPEFLTYFQNEAQLEKSRLLSDRFSAERPKGSFSTLEIQRTEQGDSAMYLCASSLPGGYGYTFGSGTRLTVV.

The chain has TRBV19 and TRBJ1-4, with D perhaps matching TRBD1 (6 bases). V lost 3 bases, J lost 5 bases, and 13 bases lay in between. The germline gives CDR1 LNHDA, CDR2 SQIVND (reference sequence). The CDR3 length is 15 residues. The CDR3 bases are TGTGCCAGTAGTATCCTACAGGGCCCCAATGAAAAACTGTTTTTT. As protein: CASSILQGPNEKLFF.

A remark on this clone: Other DNA sequences in this specimen translate into the identical CDR3. The V gene is TRBV27, the J gene TRBJ1-5; weak D call: TRBD1 (5 bases). Germline values: CDR1 MNHEY, CDR2 SMNVEV (reference sequence). This CDR3 has 14 amino acids. V was shortened by 4 bases and J by 5 bases, with 12 bases between the two germline ends. CDR3 region: CASSSGRGDQPQHF. The DNA for the CDR3 is TGTGCCAGCAGTTCGGGGAGGGGAGATCAGCCCCAGCATTTT.